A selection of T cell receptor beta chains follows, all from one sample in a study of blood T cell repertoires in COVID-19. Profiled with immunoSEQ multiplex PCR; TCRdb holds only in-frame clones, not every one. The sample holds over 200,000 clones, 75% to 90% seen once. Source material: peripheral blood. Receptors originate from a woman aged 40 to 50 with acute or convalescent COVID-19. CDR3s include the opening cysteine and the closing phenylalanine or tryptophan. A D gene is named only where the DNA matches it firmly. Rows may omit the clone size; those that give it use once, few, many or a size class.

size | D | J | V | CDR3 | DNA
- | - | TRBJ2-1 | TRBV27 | CATRTGFNEQFF | TGTGCCACAAGGACGGGGTTCAATGAGCAGTTCTTC
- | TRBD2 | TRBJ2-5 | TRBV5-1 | CASSFLAGGPSETQYF | TGCGCCAGCAGCTTTCTAGCGGGGGGGCCTTCAGAGACCCAGTACTTC
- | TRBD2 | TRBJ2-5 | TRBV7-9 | CASSSGLAGGREETQYF | TGTGCCAGCAGCTCCGGACTAGCGGGGGGGCGCGAAGAGACCCAGTACTTC
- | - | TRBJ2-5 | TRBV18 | CASSPGGTFEETQYF | TGTGCCAGCTCTCCGGGGGGCACATTTGAGGAGACCCAGTACTTC
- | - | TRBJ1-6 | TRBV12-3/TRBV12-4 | CASSRSGNSPLHF | TGTGCCAGCAGCCGCTCAGGGAATTCACCCCTCCACTTT
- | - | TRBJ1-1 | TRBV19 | CASTASGGNTEAFF | TGTGCCAGTACCGCTTCTGGCGGCAACACTGAAGCTTTCTTT
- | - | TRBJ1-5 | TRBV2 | CASSEYRQGNQPQHF | TGTGCCAGCAGTGAATATAGGCAGGGTAATCAGCCCCAGCATTTT
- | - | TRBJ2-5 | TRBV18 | CASRRGQETQYF | TGTGCCAGCCGCAGGGGTCAAGAGACCCAGTACTTC
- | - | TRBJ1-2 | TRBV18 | CASPTGDGYTF | TGTGCCAGCCCGACGGGGGATGGCTACACCTTC
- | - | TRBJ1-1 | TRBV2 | CASSETGGGAEAFF | TGTGCCAGCAGTGAAACCGGCGGGGGCGCTGAAGCTTTCTTT
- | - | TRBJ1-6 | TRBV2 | CASSAQVTRSPLHF | TGTGCCAGCAGTGCTCAAGTCACCCGGTCCCCCCTCCACTTT
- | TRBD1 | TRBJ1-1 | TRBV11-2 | CASSSGQPRTEAFF | TGTGCCAGCAGCTCGGGACAGCCGAGGACTGAAGCTTTCTTT
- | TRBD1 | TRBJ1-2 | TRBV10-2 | CASSVPGTGGSYGYTF | TGCGCCAGCAGTGTCCCAGGGACAGGGGGAAGTTATGGCTACACCTTC
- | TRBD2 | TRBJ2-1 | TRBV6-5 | CASEGGGGRNEQFF | TGTGCCAGCGAGGGCGGGGGGGGCCGGAATGAGCAGTTCTTC
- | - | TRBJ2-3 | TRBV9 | CASTRDRGETDTQYF | TGTGCCAGCACCCGGGATCGCGGGGAAACAGATACGCAGTATTTT
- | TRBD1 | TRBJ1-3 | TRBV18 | CASSPIMTTGASGNTIYF | TGTGCCAGCTCACCAATTATGACGACAGGGGCCTCTGGAAACACCATATATTTT
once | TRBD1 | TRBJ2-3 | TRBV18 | CASSPKLEGATDTQYF | TGTGCCAGCTCACCTAAACTCGAGGGGGCGACAGATACGCAGTATTTT
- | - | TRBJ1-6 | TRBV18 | CASSPTTAGGLNSPLHF | TGTGCCAGCTCACCAACCACGGCGGGGGGCCTTAATTCACCCCTCCACTTT
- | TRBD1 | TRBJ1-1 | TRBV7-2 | CASSYGQGRYTYTEAFF | TGTGCCAGCAGCTACGGACAGGGGCGCTATACTTACACTGAAGCTTTCTTT
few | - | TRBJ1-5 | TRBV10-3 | CAISESRRGNQPQHF | TGTGCCATCAGTGAGTCGAGGAGGGGCAATCAGCCCCAGCATTTT
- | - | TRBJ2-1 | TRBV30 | CAWSRGLVGRKEQFF | TGTGCCTGGAGTCGCGGGCTTGTAGGCAGGAAGGAGCAGTTCTTC
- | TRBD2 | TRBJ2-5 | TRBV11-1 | CASSLASGGRTETQYF | TGTGCCAGCAGCTTAGCTAGCGGGGGGCGGACAGAGACCCAGTACTTC
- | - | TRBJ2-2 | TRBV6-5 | CASIKGGTGELFF | TGTGCCAGCATAAAGGGGGGGACCGGGGAGCTGTTTTTT
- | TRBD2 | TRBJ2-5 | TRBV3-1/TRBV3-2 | CASSQDLRGGSQETQYF | TGTGCCAGCAGCCAAGATCTTCGCGGGGGGTCCCAAGAGACCCAGTACTTC
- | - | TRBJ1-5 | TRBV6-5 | CASSYSGHGGNQPQHF | TGTGCCAGCAGTTACTCAGGGCACGGGGGCAATCAGCCCCAGCATTTT
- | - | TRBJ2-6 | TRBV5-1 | CASSEPSGANVLTF | TGCGCCAGCAGCGAGCCGTCCGGGGCCAACGTCCTGACTTTC
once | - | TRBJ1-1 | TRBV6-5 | CASSYPPGRFRGAFF | TGTGCCAGCAGTTACCCCCCCGGACGTTTTCGGGGAGCTTTCTTT
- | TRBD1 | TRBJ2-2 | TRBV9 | CASSTHGTANTGELFF | TGTGCCAGCAGCACTCACGGGACAGCGAACACCGGGGAGCTGTTTTTT
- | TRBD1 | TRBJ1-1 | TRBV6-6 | CASSSDRASYTEAFF | TGTGCCAGCAGTTCGGACAGGGCTAGCTACACTGAAGCTTTCTTT
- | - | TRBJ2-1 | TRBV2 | CASRLTSSYNEQFF | TGTGCCAGCAGATTAACGAGCTCCTACAATGAGCAGTTCTTC
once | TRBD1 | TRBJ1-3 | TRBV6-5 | CATGGQGSGNTIYF | TGTGCCACAGGGGGCCAAGGCTCTGGAAACACCATATATTTT
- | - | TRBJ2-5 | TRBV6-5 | CASSPFQGIRETQYF | TGTGCCAGCAGTCCGTTCCAGGGTATTAGGGAGACCCAGTACTTC
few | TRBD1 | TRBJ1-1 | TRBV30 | CAWSGDRGTEAFF | TGTGCCTGGAGTGGGGACAGGGGGACTGAAGCTTTCTTT
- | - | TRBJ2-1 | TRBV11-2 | CASSSRDSYNEQFF | TGTGCCAGCAGCTCGAGGGACTCCTACAATGAGCAGTTCTTC
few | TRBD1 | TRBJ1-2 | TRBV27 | CASSLKGDRGNYTF | TGTGCCAGCAGTCTCAAAGGGGACAGGGGGAATTACACCTTC
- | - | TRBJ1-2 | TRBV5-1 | CASRSGSLNYGYTF | TGCGCCAGCCGATCGGGTTCCCTTAACTATGGCTACACCTTC
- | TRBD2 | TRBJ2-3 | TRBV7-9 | CASSFLAGGSDTQYF | TGTGCCAGCAGCTTCTTAGCGGGAGGGTCGGATACGCAGTATTTT
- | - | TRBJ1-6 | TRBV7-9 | CASSGHSPLHF | TGTGCCAGCAGTGGGCATTCACCCCTCCACTTT
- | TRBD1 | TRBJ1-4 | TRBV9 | CASSVDRGSEKLFF | TGTGCCAGCAGCGTAGACAGGGGGTCTGAAAAACTGTTTTTT
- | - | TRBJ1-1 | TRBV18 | CASSPTGSRNTEAFF | TGTGCCAGCTCACCAACCGGGTCTAGGAACACTGAAGCTTTCTTT
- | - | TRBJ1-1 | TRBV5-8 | CASSRLLTGLVAAFF | TGTGCCAGCAGCCGACTTCTGACAGGACTAGTAGCAGCTTTCTTT
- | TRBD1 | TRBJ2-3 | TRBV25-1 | CASEFAGTGRDTQYF | TGTGCCAGTGAGTTCGCGGGGACAGGGAGAGATACGCAGTATTTT
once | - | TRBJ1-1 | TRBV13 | CASSYNRGDTEAFF | TGTGCCAGCAGCTACAACCGGGGGGACACTGAAGCTTTCTTT
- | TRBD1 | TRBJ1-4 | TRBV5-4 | CASSVQTGAEKLFF | TGTGCCAGCAGCGTCCAGACAGGGGCGGAAAAACTGTTTTTT
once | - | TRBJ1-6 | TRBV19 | CASRTDTTSYSPLHF | TGTGCCAGTAGGACCGACACGACCAGTTATTCACCCCTCCACTTT
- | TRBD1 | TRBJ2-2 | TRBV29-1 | CSVTDRDNTGELFF | TGCAGCGTTACCGACAGGGACAACACCGGGGAGCTGTTTTTT
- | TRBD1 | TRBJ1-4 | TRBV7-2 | CASSWTGGNEKLFF | TGTGCCAGCAGTTGGACAGGGGGGAATGAAAAACTGTTTTTT
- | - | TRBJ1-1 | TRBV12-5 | CASGWTVEAFF | TGTGCTAGTGGTTGGACAGTCGAAGCTTTCTTT
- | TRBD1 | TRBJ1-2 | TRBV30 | CAWSPTGVKAGYTF | TGTGCCTGGAGTCCCACAGGGGTGAAGGCTGGCTACACCTTC
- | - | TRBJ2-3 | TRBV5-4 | CASSLTELDSTQYF | TGTGCCAGCAGCTTAACCGAGCTAGACAGTACGCAGTATTTT
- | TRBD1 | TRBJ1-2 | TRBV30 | CAWSVNRGNYGYTF | TGTGCCTGGAGTGTAAACAGGGGGAACTATGGCTACACCTTC
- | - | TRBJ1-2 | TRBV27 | CASREGLGGYTF | TGTGCCAGCCGGGAGGGACTGGGTGGCTACACCTTC
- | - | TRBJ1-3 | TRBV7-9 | CASSLALRNSGNTIYF | TGTGCCAGCAGCTTAGCCCTCAGGAACTCTGGAAACACCATATATTTT
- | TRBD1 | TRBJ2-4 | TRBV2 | CASSDLGTGHGPSYF | TGTGCCAGCAGTGACCTCGGGACAGGGCATGGACCGTCGTACTTC
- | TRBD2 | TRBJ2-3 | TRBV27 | CASSSFSGSFSGARDTQYF | TGTGCCAGCAGCAGTTTTAGTGGTTCGTTTAGCGGGGCACGGGATACGCAGTATTTT
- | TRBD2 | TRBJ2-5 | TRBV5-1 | CASSPLAGSQETQYF | TGCGCCAGCAGCCCCTTAGCGGGATCCCAAGAGACCCAGTACTTC
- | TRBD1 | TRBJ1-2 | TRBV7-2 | CASSGTGGNDYGYTF | TGTGCCAGCAGCGGGACAGGGGGGAATGACTATGGCTACACCTTC
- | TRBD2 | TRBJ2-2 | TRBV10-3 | CATSPGVAGGPGGELFF | TGTGCCACTTCACCGGGGGTAGCGGGGGGGCCAGGCGGGGAGCTGTTTTTT
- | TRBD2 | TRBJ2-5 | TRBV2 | CATPKGTSGGWGETQYF | TGTGCCACCCCGAAAGGGACTAGCGGGGGATGGGGGGAGACCCAGTACTTC
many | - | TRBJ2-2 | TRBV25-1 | CASSLTGVAGELFF | TGTGCCAGCAGCCTGACAGGAGTGGCCGGGGAGCTGTTTTTT